Listed here are 10 T cell receptor beta chains from one sample, sequenced in a study of response to subunit inactivated influenza vaccine. TCRdb reanalysed the RT-PCR reads using MiXCR and keeps one entry per CDR3 protein. The sample shows about 780,000 distinct CDR3 sequences, around a sixth of them seen only once. The sample here was PBMCs from blood, taken roughly 5 days after vaccination. Receptor source: a middle-aged man who received an inactivated influenza vaccine.

CDR3 sequence reads: CASSVELDFGPQHF. The CDR3 DNA sequence: TGTGCCAGCAGCGTAGAACTGGACTTCGGACCCCAGCATTTT. The chain is built from TRBV9 and TRBJ1-5; D not certain. CDR3 size: 14 residues. CDR1 and CDR2 from the germline V gene are SGDLS and YYNGEE. V gave up 0 bases and J gave up 10 bases, with 14 bases separating them.

The chain uses TRBV10-3 and TRBJ2-7; 10 positions agree with TRBD2. The CDR3 has 13 residues. Germline V gives CDR1 ENHRY, CDR2 SYGVKD. V trimming: 9 bases; J trimming: 5 bases; junction bases outside the gene matches: 7. CDR3 loop: CAITGTSVHEQYF. CDR3 DNA: TGTGCCATAACTGGGACTAGCGTACACGAGCAGTACTTC.

V and J are TRBV5-6 and TRBJ2-5; no clear D. V was shortened by 0 bases and J by 5 bases, with 14 bases between the two germline ends. CDR3 length: 15 residues. Germline V lookup: CDR1 SGHDT, CDR2 YYEEEE. The CDR3 protein is CASSLGSGSAETQYF. The CDR3 DNA follows: TGTGCCAGCAGCTTGGGTTCTGGGTCGGCGGAGACCCAGTACTTC.

This clonotype has just a few counts. The V call is TRBV27, the J call TRBJ2-7; D is possibly TRBD1 (6 bases). CDR3 length equals 13 residues. CDR1 MNHEY and CDR2 SMNVEV come from the germline V gene (reference sequence). V lost 8 bases to trimming and J lost 4 bases, with 15 bases between them. The CDR3 loop is CASRQGFGYEQYF. For the CDR3, the DNA is TGTGCCAGCCGGCAGGGGTTCGGATACGAGCAGTACTTC.

This clonotype was counted only a few times. V is TRBV11-2 and J is TRBJ2-7; TRBD1 is a possible D gene (6 bases). V was pared by 5 bases and J by 5 bases, with 7 bases between. This CDR3 is 11 amino acids long. CDR1 is SGHAT, CDR2 FQNNGV, per germline. The CDR3 coding sequence is TGTGCCAGCAGCACAGGGAACGAGCAGTACTTC. This codes for CASSTGNEQYF.

The chain uses TRBV4-3 and TRBJ2-5; perhaps TRBD1 as D (6 bases). The CDR3 consists of 15 residues. Germline CDR1 is LGHNA and CDR2 is YSLEER. Trimming shortened V by 1 base and J by 2 bases, and 11 bases separated the two germline ends. The CDR3 sequence: CASSQGRTVQETQYF. CDR3 bases: TGCGCCAGCAGCCAAGGGCGGACAGTTCAAGAGACCCAGTACTTC.

This clonotype has only a few counts. The chain recombines TRBV15 with TRBJ2-1, with 7 positions matching TRBD2. Trimming at V came to 1 base and at J to 8 bases, leaving 8 bases not matched to a gene. Per the germline V gene, CDR1 is LNHNV and CDR2 is YYDKDF (reference sequence). This CDR3 region has 15 residues. The CDR3 DNA is TGTGCCACCAGCAGAGCAGGCGGGGGTTCCCATGAGCAGTTCTTC. Protein sequence: CATSRAGGGSHEQFF.

J is TRBJ1-6 and V is TRBV3-1, with unresolved D. CDR1 is LGHDT and CDR2 is YNNKEL in the germline V gene (reference sequence). This CDR3 has 14 residues. The ends were cut back, 5 bases at V and 6 bases at J, with 11 bases in the middle. The CDR3 region is CASSGAELNSPLHF. In nucleotides, the CDR3 is TGTGCCAGCAGCGGCGCAGAACTTAATTCACCCCTCCACTTT.

V usage is TRBV10-2 and J usage is TRBJ2-2; D unresolved. CDR3 size: 14 residues. The germline V gene has CDR1 WSHSY and CDR2 SAAADI. V lost 6 bases and J 5 bases, leaving 13 bases between the germline ends. Here the CDR3 reads CASRLGSETGELFF. CDR3 bases: TGCGCCAGCAGATTGGGTTCAGAAACCGGGGAGCTGTTTTTT.

The V call is TRBV10-2, the J call TRBJ2-2; D is uncertain. The V end lost 7 bases, the J end lost 8 bases, and 8 bases lay between the germline ends. Germline V gene lookup returns CDR1 WSHSY and CDR2 SAAADI. The CDR3 is 11 residues long. CDR3 residues: CASKHSGELFF. CDR3 coding DNA: TGCGCCAGCAAGCATTCGGGGGAGCTGTTTTTT.